This T cell receptor (beta chain) was obtained from a study of blood T cell repertoires in COVID-19. Study information: Sources were T cells, B-cell-depleted T cells, or PBMCs; the material itself was cDNA or gDNA.

V dropped 2 bases and J dropped 0 bases, with 7 bases sitting between them. The germline V gene has CDR1 MDHEN and CDR2 SYDVKM. CDR3 size: 14 residues. Repertoires were generated with immunoSEQ multiplex PCR, while TCRdb's copy carries only in-frame clones and drops some. The table has around 97,000 clones, approximately 84% seen once. This clone occurred a few times. The V gene is TRBV28, the J gene TRBJ1-1; D unresolved. The sequenced sample consisted of peripheral blood. The TCR originated in a man in his 70s with acute or convalescent COVID-19. The CDR3 bases are TGTGCCAGCAGTTTAGAGACACTGAACACTGAAGCTTTCTTT. The encoded protein is CASSLETLNTEAFF.